These T cell receptor beta chains were read from a single sample in a study of T cells after posttransplantation cyclophosphamide. TCRdb's copy holds only in-frame clones and misses some; the assay was immunoSEQ multiplex PCR. The sample records some 7,000 clones, 74% being singletons. The source was PBMCs, collected approximately 1,500 days after allogeneic stem cell transplant with posttransplant cyclophosphamide. These receptors were taken from a young adult male patient who received an allogeneic stem cell transplant from a related donor, was CMV-positive, and had acute GVHD only. The T cells may come from the graft donor. Both conserved end residues are part of each CDR3. D genes are given only for firm matches. Clone size is not always given. Where it is, it says once, few, many or a class for expanded clones.

cdr3_nt: TGTGCCAGCAGCGCCGACAGGGGTTCCTACGAGCAGTACTTC; cdr3_aa: CASSADRGSYEQYF; cdr3_length: 14; clone_size: NA; j_call: TRBJ2-7; d_call: TRBD1; v_call: TRBV7-3
cdr3_nt: TGTGCCAGCAGTTTACCGTCAGTTGGAAACACCATATATTTT; cdr3_aa: CASSLPSVGNTIYF; cdr3_length: 14; clone_size: NA; j_call: TRBJ1-3; d_call: NA; v_call: TRBV28
cdr3_nt: TGTGCCAGTAGTTCCCGACAGTCCTATAATTCACCCCTCCACTTT; cdr3_aa: CASSSRQSYNSPLHF; cdr3_length: 15; clone_size: NA; j_call: TRBJ1-6; d_call: NA; v_call: TRBV19
cdr3_nt: TGTGCCAGCAGCCAAGGAGGGGGTCAAGAGACCCAGTACTTC; cdr3_aa: CASSQGGGQETQYF; cdr3_length: 14; clone_size: NA; j_call: TRBJ2-5; d_call: NA; v_call: TRBV4-2
cdr3_nt: TGTGCCAGCAGCTTCCCTCCCGGGGAGCTGTTTTTT; cdr3_aa: CASSFPPGELFF; cdr3_length: 12; clone_size: once; j_call: TRBJ2-2; d_call: NA; v_call: TRBV7-2
cdr3_nt: TGTGCCAGCAGCTTAGTGATCCGGACAGGGGGTAACTATGGCTACACCTTC; cdr3_aa: CASSLVIRTGGNYGYTF; cdr3_length: 17; clone_size: NA; j_call: TRBJ1-2; d_call: TRBD1; v_call: TRBV7-8
cdr3_nt: TGTGCCAGTAGGGGTAGCAATCAGCCCCAGCATTTT; cdr3_aa: CASRGSNQPQHF; cdr3_length: 12; clone_size: NA; j_call: TRBJ1-5; d_call: NA; v_call: TRBV6-1
cdr3_nt: TGTGCCATCAGTGAGTCGCCGGGACAGGGGAACACTGAAGCTTTCTTT; cdr3_aa: CAISESPGQGNTEAFF; cdr3_length: 16; clone_size: NA; j_call: TRBJ1-1; d_call: TRBD1; v_call: TRBV10-3
cdr3_nt: TGTGCCATCAGTGACGAGGGAGGACAGGGGCAAAACATTCAGTACTTC; cdr3_aa: CAISDEGGQGQNIQYF; cdr3_length: 16; clone_size: NA; j_call: TRBJ2-4; d_call: TRBD1; v_call: TRBV10-3
cdr3_nt: TGCGCCAGCAGCCAAGATACTTCGCGGGGGGGCTCAAAGTACTTC; cdr3_aa: CASSQDTSRGGSKYF; cdr3_length: 15; clone_size: few; j_call: TRBJ2-7; d_call: TRBD2; v_call: TRBV4-3
cdr3_nt: TGTGCCAGCAGCACAGGGGGCACCTACGAGCAGTACTTC; cdr3_aa: CASSTGGTYEQYF; cdr3_length: 13; clone_size: NA; j_call: TRBJ2-7; d_call: TRBD1; v_call: TRBV13
cdr3_nt: TGTGCCAGCAGCCATTCACAGGGAGGGGACACCGGGGAGCTGTTTTTT; cdr3_aa: CASSHSQGGDTGELFF; cdr3_length: 16; clone_size: NA; j_call: TRBJ2-2; d_call: NA; v_call: TRBV27
cdr3_nt: TGCGCCAGCAGCTTATTCCAGGGCCCCTCCTACGAGCAGTACTTC; cdr3_aa: CASSLFQGPSYEQYF; cdr3_length: 15; clone_size: NA; j_call: TRBJ2-7; d_call: NA; v_call: TRBV5-1
cdr3_nt: TGTGCCAGTACCGGGGGGGCCCACGGAAACACCATATATTTT; cdr3_aa: CASTGGAHGNTIYF; cdr3_length: 14; clone_size: NA; j_call: TRBJ1-3; d_call: NA; v_call: TRBV19
cdr3_nt: TGTGCTAGTGTCGAGGCAGGAGGTACAGATACGCAGTATTTT; cdr3_aa: CASVEAGGTDTQYF; cdr3_length: 14; clone_size: medium-sized; j_call: TRBJ2-3; d_call: NA; v_call: TRBV12-5
cdr3_nt: TGTGCCAGCAGTCGTGGCAGGCAGGTTCAAGAGACCCAGTACTTC; cdr3_aa: CASSRGRQVQETQYF; cdr3_length: 15; clone_size: NA; j_call: TRBJ2-5; d_call: NA; v_call: TRBV28
cdr3_nt: TGTGCCATCAGTGAGTCGGGTGGTGCGGGGAATGAGCAGTTCTTC; cdr3_aa: CAISESGGAGNEQFF; cdr3_length: 15; clone_size: NA; j_call: TRBJ2-1; d_call: NA; v_call: TRBV10-3
cdr3_nt: TGTGCCAGCACCACAGGGGACTCCGAGCAGTACTTC; cdr3_aa: CASTTGDSEQYF; cdr3_length: 12; clone_size: NA; j_call: TRBJ2-7; d_call: NA; v_call: TRBV7-9
cdr3_nt: TGTGCCAGCAGCTCGCAGGGGGAGTTAGATACGCAGTATTTT; cdr3_aa: CASSSQGELDTQYF; cdr3_length: 14; clone_size: NA; j_call: TRBJ2-3; d_call: TRBD1; v_call: TRBV7-3
cdr3_nt: TGTGCCAGCAGCTTAACACAGGGGAATGAAAAACTGTTTTTT; cdr3_aa: CASSLTQGNEKLFF; cdr3_length: 14; clone_size: NA; j_call: TRBJ1-4; d_call: TRBD1; v_call: TRBV7-9
cdr3_nt: TGTGCCAGCAGCAACAACGGACTGGGCACTGAAGCTTTCTTT; cdr3_aa: CASSNNGLGTEAFF; cdr3_length: 14; clone_size: NA; j_call: TRBJ1-1; d_call: NA; v_call: TRBV6-4
cdr3_nt: TGCGCCAGCAGCCAAGATTTGGGGCTAGGGGGTGAAAAACTGTTTTTT; cdr3_aa: CASSQDLGLGGEKLFF; cdr3_length: 16; clone_size: NA; j_call: TRBJ1-4; d_call: NA; v_call: TRBV4-3
cdr3_nt: TGTGCCAGTAGTACGGGGAGGGAGACCCAGTACTTC; cdr3_aa: CASSTGRETQYF; cdr3_length: 12; clone_size: NA; j_call: TRBJ2-5; d_call: NA; v_call: TRBV19
cdr3_nt: TGCGCCAGCAGCCAAGGTCGGGGAGAAGAGACCCAGTACTTC; cdr3_aa: CASSQGRGEETQYF; cdr3_length: 14; clone_size: NA; j_call: TRBJ2-5; d_call: NA; v_call: TRBV4-1
cdr3_nt: TGTGCCAGTAGTCCCCAAGATAGCGGGAGAATCAATGAGCAGTTCTTC; cdr3_aa: CASSPQDSGRINEQFF; cdr3_length: 16; clone_size: NA; j_call: TRBJ2-1; d_call: TRBD2; v_call: TRBV19
cdr3_nt: TGTGCCAGCAGCTTGAGGTCTAGAGGGCTTAGCACAGATACGCAGTATTTT; cdr3_aa: CASSLRSRGLSTDTQYF; cdr3_length: 17; clone_size: NA; j_call: TRBJ2-3; d_call: NA; v_call: TRBV5-6
cdr3_nt: TGTGCCAGCCTGGGGCCAGGTAATGGCTACACCTTC; cdr3_aa: CASLGPGNGYTF; cdr3_length: 12; clone_size: NA; j_call: TRBJ1-2; d_call: NA; v_call: TRBV5-6
cdr3_nt: TGTGCCAGCAGCCCCCGGGGGGGGGCTGACTATGGCTACACCTTC; cdr3_aa: CASSPRGGADYGYTF; cdr3_length: 15; clone_size: NA; j_call: TRBJ1-2; d_call: NA; v_call: TRBV5-4
cdr3_nt: TGTGCCAGCAGTGAACAGGGGTCTTCTGGAAACACCATATATTTT; cdr3_aa: CASSEQGSSGNTIYF; cdr3_length: 15; clone_size: few; j_call: TRBJ1-3; d_call: NA; v_call: TRBV6-1
cdr3_nt: TGCAGCGCCATCACAGGGGGCGAGCAGTACTTC; cdr3_aa: CSAITGGEQYF; cdr3_length: 11; clone_size: NA; j_call: TRBJ2-7; d_call: TRBD1; v_call: TRBV29-1
cdr3_nt: TGCGCCAGCAGTGGGGCCCGATCAGGGTACGAGCAGTACTTC; cdr3_aa: CASSGARSGYEQYF; cdr3_length: 14; clone_size: NA; j_call: TRBJ2-7; d_call: NA; v_call: TRBV10-2
cdr3_nt: TGCGCCAGCAGTCAATCACGGTATGAAGCTTTCTTT; cdr3_aa: CASSQSRYEAFF; cdr3_length: 12; clone_size: NA; j_call: TRBJ1-1; d_call: NA; v_call: TRBV23-1
cdr3_nt: TGTGCCAGCAGTAAACAGGGCAACTATGGCTACACCTTC; cdr3_aa: CASSKQGNYGYTF; cdr3_length: 13; clone_size: NA; j_call: TRBJ1-2; d_call: NA; v_call: TRBV6-5
cdr3_nt: TGTGCCAGCAGTTCCGGGACACCAGACTATAATTCACCCCTCCACTTT; cdr3_aa: CASSSGTPDYNSPLHF; cdr3_length: 16; clone_size: few; j_call: TRBJ1-6; d_call: NA; v_call: TRBV28
cdr3_nt: TGCACCAGCAGCCCCGACCGGGACAGGGTCGGCTATGGCTACACCTTC; cdr3_aa: CTSSPDRDRVGYGYTF; cdr3_length: 16; clone_size: once; j_call: TRBJ1-2; d_call: NA; v_call: TRBV1
cdr3_nt: TGTGCCAGCAGGAATCCATCGACAGGGAATGCTTTCTTT; cdr3_aa: CASRNPSTGNAFF; cdr3_length: 13; clone_size: NA; j_call: TRBJ1-1; d_call: TRBD1; v_call: TRBV7-9
cdr3_nt: TGCGCCAGCAGCCTTCACGGCGGGGGCACAGATACGCAGTATTTT; cdr3_aa: CASSLHGGGTDTQYF; cdr3_length: 15; clone_size: medium-sized; j_call: TRBJ2-3; d_call: NA; v_call: TRBV4-1
cdr3_nt: TGTGCCAGCACCCGACAATCCCTCTCCTACGAGCAGTACTTC; cdr3_aa: CASTRQSLSYEQYF; cdr3_length: 14; clone_size: NA; j_call: TRBJ2-7; d_call: NA; v_call: TRBV7-2
cdr3_nt: TGCGCCAGCAGCACCATGAGCAACTATGGCTACACCTTC; cdr3_aa: CASSTMSNYGYTF; cdr3_length: 13; clone_size: NA; j_call: TRBJ1-2; d_call: NA; v_call: TRBV4-1
cdr3_nt: TGTGCCATCCAGCGGGGGGGCACAGATACGCAGTATTTT; cdr3_aa: CAIQRGGTDTQYF; cdr3_length: 13; clone_size: NA; j_call: TRBJ2-3; d_call: TRBD2; v_call: TRBV10-3
cdr3_nt: TGTGCCAGCAGTTCGACTGGTGGCTACACCTTC; cdr3_aa: CASSSTGGYTF; cdr3_length: 11; clone_size: few; j_call: TRBJ1-2; d_call: NA; v_call: TRBV6-5
cdr3_nt: TGTGCCAGCAGTCCAGGGTTACCGAGGACCTACGAGCAGTACTTC; cdr3_aa: CASSPGLPRTYEQYF; cdr3_length: 15; clone_size: NA; j_call: TRBJ2-7; d_call: NA; v_call: TRBV6-4
cdr3_nt: TGTGCCTCCAGGGCCGACCTAGGAAAAGGGCCGCAGTATTTT; cdr3_aa: CASRADLGKGPQYF; cdr3_length: 14; clone_size: NA; j_call: TRBJ2-3; d_call: NA; v_call: TRBV2
cdr3_nt: TGTGCCAGCAGGGGGGACAGAAACGTTTCACCCCTCCACTTT; cdr3_aa: CASRGDRNVSPLHF; cdr3_length: 14; clone_size: NA; j_call: TRBJ1-6; d_call: TRBD1; v_call: TRBV6-6
cdr3_nt: TGTGCCAGCAGCTCGGACAGGGGGCTTATAGGCTACACCTTC; cdr3_aa: CASSSDRGLIGYTF; cdr3_length: 14; clone_size: NA; j_call: TRBJ1-2; d_call: TRBD1; v_call: TRBV11-2
cdr3_nt: TGTGCCATCAGCGGGACTAGCGGGGGGTTTAGCACAGATACGCAGTATTTT; cdr3_aa: CAISGTSGGFSTDTQYF; cdr3_length: 17; clone_size: NA; j_call: TRBJ2-3; d_call: TRBD2; v_call: TRBV10-3
cdr3_nt: TGTGCCAGCAGCTTAACGGGGGGACCGAACACCGGGGAGCTGTTTTTT; cdr3_aa: CASSLTGGPNTGELFF; cdr3_length: 16; clone_size: NA; j_call: TRBJ2-2; d_call: TRBD2; v_call: TRBV11-3
cdr3_nt: TGCAGCGTTGGACAGGCCTACGAGCAGTACTTC; cdr3_aa: CSVGQAYEQYF; cdr3_length: 11; clone_size: NA; j_call: TRBJ2-7; d_call: NA; v_call: TRBV29-1
cdr3_nt: TGTGCCAGCACCGATACACGGGGTAGCACAGATACGCAGTATTTT; cdr3_aa: CASTDTRGSTDTQYF; cdr3_length: 15; clone_size: NA; j_call: TRBJ2-3; d_call: NA; v_call: TRBV7-2
cdr3_nt: TGTGCCAGCAGTGGAGAGGACAGGGACACTGAAGCTTTCTTT; cdr3_aa: CASSGEDRDTEAFF; cdr3_length: 14; clone_size: NA; j_call: TRBJ1-1; d_call: TRBD1; v_call: TRBV6-4
cdr3_nt: TGTGCCAGCTCACCACCCGGGACAGGGGCCAAAAACATTCAGTACTTC; cdr3_aa: CASSPPGTGAKNIQYF; cdr3_length: 16; clone_size: NA; j_call: TRBJ2-4; d_call: TRBD1; v_call: TRBV18
cdr3_nt: TGCGCCAGCAGCTTGGAAATGGGGGGATTTGGCTACACCTTC; cdr3_aa: CASSLEMGGFGYTF; cdr3_length: 14; clone_size: NA; j_call: TRBJ1-2; d_call: NA; v_call: TRBV5-1
cdr3_nt: TGCGCCAGCAGCTTACAGGGCAGCAATGAAAAACTGTTTTTT; cdr3_aa: CASSLQGSNEKLFF; cdr3_length: 14; clone_size: NA; j_call: TRBJ1-4; d_call: NA; v_call: TRBV5-1
cdr3_nt: TGTGCCAGCAGCCGGGGGGGATATAGCAATCAGCCCCAGCATTTT; cdr3_aa: CASSRGGYSNQPQHF; cdr3_length: 15; clone_size: NA; j_call: TRBJ1-5; d_call: NA; v_call: TRBV5-6
cdr3_nt: TGTGCCAGCAGTGAAAGCTGGGACATTCGTGGCTACACCTTC; cdr3_aa: CASSESWDIRGYTF; cdr3_length: 14; clone_size: NA; j_call: TRBJ1-2; d_call: NA; v_call: TRBV6-1